This T cell receptor beta chain was observed in a study of Tregs in tolerant kidney transplant recipients. Study in general: Mixed chimerism was transient after nonmyeloablative marrow transplants from related graft donors.

The junction had 6 bases not matched to a gene; V was cut back by 4 bases and J by 6 bases. This CDR3 contains 14 residues. The V gene's germline CDR1 is SGHKS and CDR2 YYEKEE (reference sequence). FACS sorting followed an approximately 6-day coculture of CFSE-labeled recipient PBMCs with irradiated graft donor PBMCs. As for this clone: Its target is not known.

Study-wide points: For some patients, primers changed over time, blocking nucleotide-level comparison. Donor-specific Treg expansion exceeded global Treg expansion in tolerant patients, suggesting antigen drive. Expanding Tregs on activated donor B cells appeared to best identify donor-specific TCRbeta clones.

Some clones are missing from TCRdb's copy, which holds only in-frame ones; the method was immunoSEQ multiplex PCR. The table shows thousands of clones, with about a third occurring only once. This clonotype was obtained from a human patient who received a combined kidney and bone marrow transplant. The specimen comprised CD8+ T cells from blood cultured with allogeneic cells, sampled before the transplant. The chain employs TRBV5-5 and TRBJ2-7; 11 bases align to TRBD1. The CDR3 bases are TGTGCCAGCAGCGGCGGGGACAGGGGGATCGAGCAGTACTTC. It translates to CASSGGDRGIEQYF.